The TCR beta chain under discussion was sequenced for a study of blood T cell repertoires in COVID-19. Study-level information: The origin of the acute and convalescent COVID-19 samples was the United States, Italy and Spain. T cells, B-cell-depleted T cells, or PBMCs supplied cDNA or gDNA.

The CDR3 sequence is 15 residues long. Looked up from germline, CDR1 is LNHDA and CDR2 is SQIVND (reference sequence). The V segment lost 5 bases and the J segment 1 base; nucleotides outside the gene matches: 7. Clinical histories supplied by participants themselves formed the basis of cohort assignment. Recovered status in Cohort 3 required two negative PCRs, clearance, or symptom resolution. The method was immunoSEQ multiplex PCR; TCRdb's version includes in-frame clones alone and lacks a portion of them. The sample carries about 300,000 clones, about 85% recorded once. The chain joins TRBV19 to TRBJ2-5, with 7 nucleotides matching TRBD1. The receptor was isolated from a woman aged 25 to 39 who had recovered from COVID-19. The sequencing sample was made of PBMCs or T cells enriched from blood (not recorded which). In DNA form, the CDR3 reads TGTGCCAGTAGTCTAAACAGGGGTTCCCAAGAGACCCAGTACTTC. It is translated as CASSLNRGSQETQYF.